This TCR beta chain was identified during a study of cytomegalovirus exposure and HLA in healthy donors. 13 Jbeta primers and 60 Vbeta primers were used for the PCR. Only in-frame clones appear in the TCRdb table, and some are missing; sequencing was by immunoSEQ multiplex PCR. The profile shows over 100,000 clones, about 79% of them singletons. The receptor was derived from a woman aged 18-35 years in good health and CMV-seropositive. Material for sequencing was PBMCs.

CDR3 sequence (DNA): TGTGCCAGCAGCCCTACCGGGAGTCTCTCCTACGAGCAGTACTTC. It translates to CASSPTGSLSYEQYF. The genes are TRBV9 and TRBJ2-7; possible D gene TRBD2, 6 bases. Germline CDR1 is SGDLS and CDR2 is YYNGEE. V was cut by 4 bases and J by 0 bases, with 14 bases left in between. This CDR3 is built from 15 residues.